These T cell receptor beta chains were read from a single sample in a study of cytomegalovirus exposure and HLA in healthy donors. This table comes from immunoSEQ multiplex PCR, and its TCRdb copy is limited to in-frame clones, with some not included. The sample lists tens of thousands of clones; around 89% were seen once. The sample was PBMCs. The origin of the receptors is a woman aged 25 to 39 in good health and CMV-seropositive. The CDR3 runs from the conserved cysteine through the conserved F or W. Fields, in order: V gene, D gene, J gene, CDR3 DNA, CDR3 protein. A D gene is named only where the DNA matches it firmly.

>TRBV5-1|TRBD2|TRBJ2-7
TGCGCCAGCAGCCCAGGGCGGGGGGCCTACGAGCAGTACTTC
CASSPGRGAYEQYF
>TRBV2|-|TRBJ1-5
TGTGCCACCGCGGATAGCAATCAGCCCCAGCATTTT
CATADSNQPQHF
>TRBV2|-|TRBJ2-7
TGTGCCAGCAGTGAAAACTATAACTACGAGCAGTACTTC
CASSENYNYEQYF
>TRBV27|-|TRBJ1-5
TGTGCCAGCAGTTTATTGAGGGACAATCAGCCCCAGCATTTT
CASSLLRDNQPQHF
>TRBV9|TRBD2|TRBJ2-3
TGTGCCAGCAGCGTAGATTCGCGGGAGATCACAGATACGCAGTATTTT
CASSVDSREITDTQYF
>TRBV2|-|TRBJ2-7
TGTGCCAGCAGTTCGACTAGTTACGAGCAGTACTTC
CASSSTSYEQYF
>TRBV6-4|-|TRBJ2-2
TGTGCCAGCAAAAGCGGACGGTTTGGCGGGGAGCTGTTTTTT
CASKSGRFGGELFF
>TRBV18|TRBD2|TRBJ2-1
TGTGCCAGCTCAAGTATTTCATTACTAAGCGGGAGGCTATACAATGAGCAGTTCTTC
CASSSISLLSGRLYNEQFF
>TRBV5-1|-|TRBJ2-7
TGCGCCAGCAGCTTGGCCGCCAGCTCCTACGAGCAGTACTTC
CASSLAASSYEQYF
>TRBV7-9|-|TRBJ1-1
TGTGCCAGCAGCTTACCCAGGGTGACCGGCACTGAAGCTTTCTTT
CASSLPRVTGTEAFF
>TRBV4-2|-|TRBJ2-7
TGTGCCAGCAGCCAAGATCCCGGGAGCCCCTCCTACGAGCAGTACTTC
CASSQDPGSPSYEQYF
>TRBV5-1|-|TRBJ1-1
TGCGCCAGCATAGGAGAGCACACTGAAGCTTTCTTT
CASIGEHTEAFF
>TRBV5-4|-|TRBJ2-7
TGTGCCAGCAGCTCTAACGGGGGCTCCTACGAGCAGTACTTC
CASSSNGGSYEQYF
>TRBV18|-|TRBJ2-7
TGTGCCAGCTCACAGGGGACAACCTACGAGCAGTACTTC
CASSQGTTYEQYF